Below are 27 T cell receptor beta chains sequenced from a single sample in a study of regulatory T cells in long-lasting Graves disease. To make TCR beta libraries, researchers used iRepertoire HTBI primers and Arm-PCR of CDR3 regions. TCRdb fed the multiplex PCR reads into MiXCR, producing one record per CDR3 protein. The sample records over 450,000 distinct CDR3 sequences, 20% to 25% being singletons. The sample's time point: persistent/refractory GD, antithyroid drugs over 5 years with positive TRAb. The TCR library was made from RNA that had been extracted from PBMCs in TRIzol. Here the sequenced sample was peripheral blood mononuclear cells (PBMCs), taken when the disease was refractory, from a patient treated with antithyroid drugs. The receptors stem from a female donor with Graves disease.

This clonotype occurred once. The chain uses TRBV4-2 and TRBJ1-2; no definite D call. This CDR3 contains 14 residues. Between the trimmed V and J ends, which lost 0 bases and 4 bases, there was a span of 9 bases. From germline, CDR1 is LGHNA and CDR2 YNFKEQ. CDR3 in amino acids: CASSQDNKGYGYTF. CDR3 DNA sequence: TGTGCCAGCAGCCAAGATAATAAGGGCTATGGCTACACCTTC.

This clonotype was seen repeatedly, ten times or more. The chain is built from TRBV2 and TRBJ1-1; no reliable D call. The CDR3 covers 15 residues. V lost 4 bases and J lost 4, with 16 bases in between. Germline V gene data show CDR1 as SNHLY and CDR2 as FYNNEI. The CDR3 DNA sequence: TGTGCCAGCAGTGCCCAAGGGAAGGGTACCACTGAAGCTTTCTTT. It is translated as CASSAQGKGTTEAFF.

This sequence joins TRBV10-3 and TRBJ1-5; D perhaps matches TRBD1 (5 bases). The CDR3 length is 13 residues. Germline lookup yields CDR1 ENHRY and CDR2 SYGVKD. The V gene lost 4 bases and the J gene lost 4 bases, with 8 bases spanning the gap. Here the CDR3 reads CAISGEGNQPQHF. CDR3 nucleotide sequence: TGTGCCATCAGTGGGGAGGGGAATCAGCCCCAGCATTTT.

This clonotype was counted many times. The chain carries TRBV10-3 and TRBJ2-2; 7 bases align to TRBD1. With V trimmed by 7 bases and J by 5 bases, 7 bases remained unmatched. The CDR3 consists of 14 residues. The V gene's germline CDR1 is ENHRY and CDR2 SYGVKD. The CDR3 DNA reads as TGTGCCATCACTGACAGGGATGGTACCGGGGAGCTGTTTTTT. Residues: CAITDRDGTGELFF.

J is TRBJ1-5 and V is TRBV18, with D possibly matching TRBD1 (5 bases). The CDR3 extends over 17 amino acids. Per the germline V gene, CDR1 is KGHSH and CDR2 is LQKENI. V was pared by 1 base and J by 4 bases, with 17 bases between. CDR3 in DNA: TGTGCCAGCTCACCACAAAACGGGGGGACGGGGAATCAGCCCCAGCATTTT. Amino acid sequence: CASSPQNGGTGNQPQHF.

This clonotype was picked up a small number of times. A read error likely explains this, since a far larger clone differs by one base. The chain is built from TRBV27 and TRBJ1-2; D is ambiguous. Germline V gives CDR1 MNHEY, CDR2 SMNVEV (reference sequence). The CDR3 totals 13 residues. Here the CDR3 reads CANSLDYSDGYTF. The CDR3 DNA sequence: TGTGCCAACAGTTTAGATTACTCGGATGGCTACACCTTC.

At least ten counts were recorded for this clonotype. The J gene is TRBJ1-5, the V gene TRBV6-1; the match to TRBD1 covers 9 bases. The CDR3 totals 15 residues. V lost 8 bases to trimming and J lost 5 bases; unmatched junction nucleotides: 10. The germline CDR1 and CDR2 sequences are MNHNS and SASEGT. DNA for the CDR3: TGTGCCAGCGGAGGTACGGACAGGGGTTATCAGCCCCAGCATTTT. Translating it yields CASGGTDRGYQPQHF.

The sample holds a few counts of this clonotype. The CDR3 nucleotides read TGTGCCAGCAGCTTGGGACGGTACACTGAAGCTTTCTTT. It yields the protein CASSLGRYTEAFF. The chain joins TRBV5-5 to TRBJ1-1; no definite D call. Trimming cost V 0 bases and J 3 bases, with 6 bases left between them. This CDR3 has 13 amino acids. The germline CDR1 and CDR2 sequences are SGHKS and YYEKEE (reference sequence).

The V and J genes are TRBV3-1 and TRBJ1-5; D perhaps matches TRBD1 (5 bases). From germline, CDR1 is LGHDT and CDR2 YNNKEL (reference sequence). CDR3 length: 18 residues. Trimming pared 4 bases from V and 0 bases from J, leaving 19 bases between. In DNA, the CDR3 is TGTGCCAGCAGCCCCAATGGGGCCCTGGAGTATAGCAATCAGCCCCAGCATTTT. Residues: CASSPNGALEYSNQPQHF.

This clonotype was recorded a few times. The chain links TRBV6-2 or TRBV6-3 to TRBJ1-2; D is ambiguous. The CDR3 has 13 residues. Trimming shortened V by 4 bases and J by 4 bases, and 10 bases separated the two germline ends. Germline-derived CDR1 and CDR2 are MNHEY and SVGEGT. The CDR3 reads CASSCYEGYGYTF. CDR3 DNA: TGTGCCAGCAGTTGCTATGAAGGCTATGGCTACACCTTC.

This clonotype was seen many times. CDR3 sequence: CASSSPTGTTYEQYF. The CDR3 region has the DNA TGTGCCAGCAGCTCCCCAACAGGGACAACCTACGAGCAGTACTTC. This rearrangement joins TRBV6-1 to TRBJ2-7, with D possibly being TRBD1 (6 bases). CDR3 length: 15 residues. V was cut by 6 bases and J by 2 bases, with 17 bases left in between. Germline V gene lookup returns CDR1 MNHNS and CDR2 SASEGT.

J is TRBJ1-1 and V is TRBV6-1, with TRBD1 as a possible D gene (5 bases). Germline loops: CDR1 MNHNS, CDR2 SASEGT. The V end was cut by 4 bases, the J end by 0 bases, with 9 bases between. The CDR3 is 14 residues long. The DNA of the CDR3 is TGTGCCAGCAGTGGTCGACAGCTGAACACTGAAGCTTTCTTT. Translating gives CASSGRQLNTEAFF.

In its sample, this clonotype was seen many times. This rearrangement joins TRBV19 to TRBJ2-7; TRBD2 aligns across 7 bases. The V gene's germline CDR1 is LNHDA and CDR2 SQIVND (reference sequence). The CDR3 totals 13 residues. V dropped 5 bases and J dropped 7; count of bases not matched to a gene: 8. CDR3 DNA sequence: TGTGCCAGTAGTCGGCAAACAGCGGGAGAGCAGTACTTC. It codes for CASSRQTAGEQYF.

This clonotype was seen many times. This chain connects TRBV6-1 to TRBJ2-5; perhaps TRBD1 as D (6 bases). The V and J ends lost 5 bases and 5 bases respectively, with 12 bases between them. Germline CDR1 reads MNHNS; CDR2 reads SASEGT. The length of the CDR3 is 13 residues. CDR3 residues: CASSQQGQETQYF. In DNA form, the CDR3 reads TGTGCCAGCAGTCAACAGGGTCAGGAGACCCAGTACTTC.

The chain employs TRBV20-1 and TRBJ2-7; TRBD2 aligns across 7 bases. The CDR3 is 15 residues long. Trimming took 3 bases from V and 0 from J; bases not matched to a gene: 8. Germline values: CDR1 DFQATT, CDR2 SNEGSKA (reference sequence). The CDR3 sequence is CSARGGDGGSYEQYF. CDR3 coding DNA: TGCAGTGCTAGGGGGGGGGATGGGGGCTCCTACGAGCAGTACTTC.

This clonotype was detected many times. The V and J genes are TRBV2 and TRBJ1-1; 7 nucleotides line up with TRBD1. The trim removed 4 bases at V and 0 bases at J, leaving 11 bases unmatched. CDR1 and CDR2 (germline): SNHLY, FYNNEI. The CDR3 has 17 amino acids. The DNA of the CDR3 is TGTGCCAGCAGTGGGGGGGTTCTAACAGGGGTGAACACTGAAGCTTTCTTT. It encodes CASSGGVLTGVNTEAFF.

The chain uses TRBV6-2 or TRBV6-3 and TRBJ1-5; D call uncertain. Trimming cost V 5 bases and J 2 bases, with 13 bases left between them. CDR1 MNHEY and CDR2 SVGEGT come from the germline V gene. The CDR3 has 15 amino acids. The CDR3 loop is CASSEAIGGNQPQHF. CDR3 coding DNA: TGTGCCAGCAGTGAAGCGATAGGTGGCAATCAGCCCCAGCATTTT.

This clonotype was detected ten times or more. The genes are TRBV27 and TRBJ2-7; TRBD2 matches 8 bases. The V and J ends lost 6 bases and 1 base, in that order; junction bases with no gene match: 5. The CDR3 consists of 14 residues. Per germline, CDR1 MNHEY and CDR2 SMNVEV (reference sequence). The CDR3 is CASSFTSGSYEQYF. The CDR3 DNA is TGTGCCAGCAGCTTTACTAGCGGTTCCTACGAGCAGTACTTC.

This clonotype was recorded a few times. V is TRBV19 and J is TRBJ1-4; tentative D call: TRBD1 (6 bases). The V end lost 7 bases, the J end lost 7 bases, and 19 bases lay between the germline ends. The CDR3 totals 15 residues. Germline V lookup: CDR1 LNHDA, CDR2 SQIVND (reference sequence). The CDR3: CASTGTGPVSEKLFF. Written as DNA, the CDR3 is TGTGCCAGTACCGGTACAGGGCCCGTTAGTGAAAAACTGTTTTTT.

This clonotype was seen ten or more times. The CDR3 reads CASSFGGTGDTEAFF. The CDR3 nucleotides read TGTGCCAGCAGCTTTGGTGGGACCGGAGACACTGAAGCTTTCTTT. The gene calls are TRBV7-6 and TRBJ1-1, with a possible D match to TRBD1 (5 bases). Trimming pared 3 bases from V and 3 bases from J, leaving 14 bases between. From germline, CDR1 is SGHVS and CDR2 FNYEAQ. This CDR3 is built from 15 residues.

This sequence joins TRBV19 and TRBJ1-5; no clear D gene. The V gene lost 5 bases and the J gene lost 7 bases, with 18 bases spanning the gap. The CDR3 sequence is 15 residues long. In germline, CDR1 is LNHDA, CDR2 SQIVND (reference sequence). CDR3 DNA sequence: TGTGCCAGTAGTGTCCCGAGAGGCGCGGGGCAGCCCCAGCATTTT. Its protein is CASSVPRGAGQPQHF.

This clonotype occurred many times. The chain employs TRBV2 and TRBJ1-5; D unresolved. This CDR3 spans 13 amino acids. From germline, CDR1 is SNHLY and CDR2 FYNNEI. The ends were cut back, 8 bases at V and 4 bases at J, with 12 bases in the middle. Written as DNA, the CDR3 is TGTGCCAGCTCAGGCACCAAGAATCAGCCCCAGCATTTT. Its translation: CASSGTKNQPQHF.

This clonotype was detected a few times. This chain links TRBV6-1 with TRBJ1-3; D gene ambiguous. Germline V gene data show CDR1 as MNHNS and CDR2 as SASEGT. The ends were cut back, 3 bases at V and 5 bases at J, with 17 bases in the middle. The CDR3 loop spans 16 amino acids. The CDR3 nucleotides are TGTGCCAGCAGTGATACCTTCTTCCTGGGGAGAAACACCATATATTTT. It is translated as CASSDTFFLGRNTIYF.

The rearrangement links TRBV2 to TRBJ1-1, with 7 bases identical to TRBD1. J lost 4 bases, V lost 6 bases, and 8 bases had no gene match. In germline, CDR1 is SNHLY, CDR2 FYNNEI. This CDR3 has 14 amino acids. CDR3 in DNA: TGTGCCAGCAGGGTCGGGACAGCGGGCACTGAAGCTTTCTTT. Protein: CASRVGTAGTEAFF.

In this sample, this clonotype turned up many times. The chain carries TRBV6-2 or TRBV6-3 and TRBJ2-7, with unresolved D. This CDR3 region has 15 residues. The V and J ends lost 0 bases and 4 bases respectively, with 13 bases between them. Germline-derived CDR1 and CDR2 are MNHEY and SVGEGT. CDR3 DNA sequence: TGTGCCAGCAGTTACTCGGAGACGGCCACATACGAGCAGTACTTC. Its protein is CASSYSETATYEQYF.

In its sample, this clonotype was seen many times. J is TRBJ1-1 and V is TRBV6-5, with TRBD1 as a possible D gene (5 bases). Germline assignment: CDR1 MNHEY and CDR2 SVGAGI. The CDR3 spans 13 residues. V was cut by 2 bases and J by 4 bases, with 8 bases left in between. This CDR3 is CASSYGGATEAFF. CDR3 coding DNA: TGTGCCAGCAGTTACGGCGGGGCCACTGAAGCTTTCTTT.

The chain has TRBV10-3 and TRBJ1-2; weak D call: TRBD1 (5 bases). This CDR3 spans 15 amino acids. Trimming cost V 3 bases and J 8 bases, with 19 bases left between them. In germline, CDR1 is ENHRY, CDR2 SYGVKD. In nucleotides, the CDR3 is TGTGCCATCAGTGACCGGGACGCCCTCCTGGCGGGCTACACCTTC. Its protein is CAISDRDALLAGYTF.